These 2 T cell receptor beta chains were sequenced from one sample in a study of long-term antiretroviral therapy in people with HIV. A v3.0 immunoSEQ assay was performed at survey level. Assay used: immunoSEQ multiplex PCR; TCRdb lists only in-frame clones, some missing. The sample contains 17,000 or so clones, approximately 81% of which appear only once. The sequences come from unsorted PBMCs, collected about 3.3 years after starting antiretroviral therapy. These receptors were taken from a woman between 40 and 55 years old with HIV.

This clone was recorded a few times. V is TRBV4-2 and J is TRBJ2-5; TRBD1 matches 9 bases. The CDR3 loop spans 16 amino acids. The V segment lost 2 bases and the J segment 4 bases; nucleotides outside the gene matches: 8. CDR1 and CDR2 from the germline V gene are LGHNA and YNFKEQ. The CDR3 sequence: CASSQTGTGSGETQYF. CDR3 sequence (DNA): TGTGCCAGCAGCCAAACCGGGACAGGGAGCGGAGAGACCCAGTACTTC.

The chain couples TRBV5-1 to TRBJ2-3; TRBD1 or TRBD2 may be the D gene (5 bases each). Germline CDR1 and CDR2: SGHRS and YFSETQ. V was trimmed by 0 bases and J by 7 bases, leaving 9 bases between them. CDR3 length: 13 amino acids. The CDR3: CASSLGDANTQYF. CDR3 sequence (DNA): TGCGCCAGCAGCTTGGGGGACGCAAATACGCAGTATTTT.